This is a list of T cell receptor beta chains from one sample in a study of T cells after yellow fever vaccination. MiXCR, applied by TCRdb to the 5' RACE reads, yields one record per CDR3 protein. This sample has some 220,000 distinct CDR3 sequences, with 2.5% to 3.5% found just once. The sequences come from CD4+ T cells sorted from PBMCs, collected 10 days after the yellow fever booster vaccination. These TCRs come from a young man who received the YFV17D yellow fever vaccine. Both conserved end residues are part of each CDR3. D genes are given only for firm matches. Not every row has a clone size; where given, it reads once, few, many or a size class.

size	V	J	D	DNA	CDR3
few	TRBV6-2/TRBV6-3	TRBJ1-1	TRBD1	TGTGCCAGCAGTTACTCGAGGACAGGTTTCGCTTTCTTT	CASSYSRTGFAFF
few	TRBV14	TRBJ1-1	.	TGTGCCAGCAGCCAACGACAGAGGGGTGTGAACACTGAAGCTTTCTTT	CASSQRQRGVNTEAFF
many	TRBV4-3	TRBJ2-3	.	TGCGCCAGCAGCCAAGATAAGGCTAGTGATCTCACAGATACGCAGTATTTT	CASSQDKASDLTDTQYF
.	TRBV6-5	TRBJ2-1	.	TGTGCCAGCAGTTACTCTCGAGGGGAGCGATACAATGAGCAGTTCTTC	CASSYSRGERYNEQFF
many	TRBV29-1	TRBJ1-2	TRBD1	TGCAGCGTGGGGACAGACCGGGGGATCTATGGCTACACCTTC	CSVGTDRGIYGYTF
.	TRBV6-4	TRBJ1-1	.	TGTGCCAGCAGTGCACAGACGAACAATGAAGCTTTCTTT	CASSAQTNNEAFF
many	TRBV25-1	TRBJ2-6	TRBD1	TGTGCCAGCGGAGGACAGGGGAGGGCCAACGTCCTGACTTTC	CASGGQGRANVLTF
few	TRBV2	TRBJ1-5	.	TGTGCCAGCAGTGAAGCTGGCAGGGACCAGCCCCAGCATTTT	CASSEAGRDQPQHF
many	TRBV7-2	TRBJ2-3	TRBD1	TGTGCCAGCAGCTCCTGGGACAGAGGCACAGATACGCAGTATTTT	CASSSWDRGTDTQYF
many	TRBV12-3/TRBV12-4	TRBJ2-5	.	TGTGCCAGCAGTTTAAGCTCCGGGGGCGGGGAGACCCAGTACTTC	CASSLSSGGGETQYF
.	TRBV20-1	TRBJ1-1	.	TGCAGTGCCCCAGCAGACACTGAAGCTTTCTTT	CSAPADTEAFF
few	TRBV7-9	TRBJ2-7	TRBD2	TGTGCCAGCAGCTTAGTTAGCGGGGGTTACGAGCAGTACTTC	CASSLVSGGYEQYF
many	TRBV20-1	TRBJ1-6	.	TGCAGTGCTAGAGATGCGGGCTCACCCCTCCACTTT	CSARDAGSPLHF
many	TRBV20-1	TRBJ2-7	.	TGCAGTCTGTCCGGGGGCCACTACGAGCAGTACTTC	CSLSGGHYEQYF
.	TRBV20-1	TRBJ1-1	.	TGCAGTGTCTTACGGCGGTTCACTGAAGCTTTCTTT	CSVLRRFTEAFF
.	TRBV6-5	TRBJ1-2	TRBD1	TGTGCCAGCAGTTATGAAGGAACAGGGGTACGAGGCTACACCTTC	CASSYEGTGVRGYTF
.	TRBV25-1	TRBJ1-5	.	TGTGCCAGCAGTCCTCAGGGGTTTCAGCCCCAGCATTTT	CASSPQGFQPQHF
.	TRBV4-3	TRBJ1-1	.	TGCGCCAGCAGCCAAGAGTGGGGGGGGACCACTGAAGCTTTCTTT	CASSQEWGGTTEAFF
many	TRBV7-2	TRBJ2-3	TRBD2	TGTGCCAGCAGCTCCCGACCCCTACTAGCGGGGGGGTTCACAGATACGCAGTATTTT	CASSSRPLLAGGFTDTQYF
many	TRBV4-1	TRBJ1-2	.	TGCGCCAGCAGCCATGGGGGTAATGGGGGCTACACCTTC	CASSHGGNGGYTF
many	TRBV11-2	TRBJ2-1	.	TGTGCCAGCAGCCCGTGGGGAGTCACAGGGACCTTCTTC	CASSPWGVTGTFF
few	TRBV19	TRBJ2-1	TRBD2	TGTGCCAGTAGCCAAAGCGGGGGGCCCTTCAATGAGCAGTTCTTC	CASSQSGGPFNEQFF
.	TRBV11-1	TRBJ2-1	TRBD1	TGTGCCAGCAGCTTCGGACAGGGGAGCTCCTACAATGAGCAGTTCTTC	CASSFGQGSSYNEQFF
.	TRBV7-6	TRBJ2-7	TRBD2	TGTGCCAGCAGCTCCTCCAGCGGGACGGGAAACTACGAGCAGTACTTC	CASSSSSGTGNYEQYF
few	TRBV6-5	TRBJ1-2	.	TGTGCCAGCAGTTACTCGATTGTCGGGGGCTATGGCTACACCTTC	CASSYSIVGGYGYTF
many	TRBV20-1	TRBJ2-1	TRBD2	TGCAGTGCTAGAGATCCTGGCGGGGGGACCAATGAGCAGTTCTTC	CSARDPGGGTNEQFF
few	TRBV24-1	TRBJ2-7	TRBD1	TGTGCCACCAGTGACCGGACAGGGGCCTACGAGCAGTACTTC	CATSDRTGAYEQYF
.	TRBV6-6	TRBJ1-1	.	TGTGCCAGCTCCCTCCAAGCTTTCTTT	CASSLQAFF
few	TRBV6-5	TRBJ1-2	.	TGTGCCAGCAGGCCGGTTGGCTATGGCTACACCTTC	CASRPVGYGYTF
.	TRBV7-2	TRBJ2-5	TRBD2	TGTGCCAGCAGCTTACTAGCGGGGGGGCAGACCCAGTACTTC	CASSLLAGGQTQYF
few	TRBV5-4	TRBJ1-2	TRBD1	TGTGCCAGCAGTTCCGGGACAGGCGAGTGGGGCTACACCTTC	CASSSGTGEWGYTF
few	TRBV5-1	TRBJ1-1	TRBD1	TGCGCCAGCAGCCAGGGGACAGGGCAATCTGAAGCTTTCTTT	CASSQGTGQSEAFF
few	TRBV6-2/TRBV6-3	TRBJ1-5	.	TGTGCCAGCAGTCAACAAACACAGGTTCAGCCCCAGCATTTT	CASSQQTQVQPQHF
many	TRBV5-1	TRBJ1-1	TRBD1	TGCGCCAGCAGCGAAAGGACAGGGGGCGGCACTGAAGCTTTCTTT	CASSERTGGGTEAFF
.	TRBV6-1	TRBJ1-2	.	TGTGCCAGCTCCCGCGAAGGCTACACCTTC	CASSREGYTF
many	TRBV20-1	TRBJ1-1	.	TGCAGTGCTGCCGAAGGGAGGAAGGGCCAAGCTTTCTTT	CSAAEGRKGQAFF
many	TRBV5-1	TRBJ1-5	.	TGCGCCAGCAGCTTGGGGACGGGCACCCATCAGCCCCAGCATTTT	CASSLGTGTHQPQHF
many	TRBV6-2/TRBV6-3	TRBJ1-4	.	TGTGCCAGCAGTTACTCCGGGACAAGGGATAATGAAAAACTGTTTTTT	CASSYSGTRDNEKLFF
.	TRBV5-4	TRBJ2-1	TRBD2	TGTGCCAGCAGCTCCGGGCGGGGGGGATACAATGAGCAGTTCTTC	CASSSGRGGYNEQFF
.	TRBV2	TRBJ2-4	.	TGTGCCAGCAGTGAGATCCAAGAAGGCATTCAGTACTTC	CASSEIQEGIQYF
.	TRBV7-2	TRBJ1-1	.	TGTGCCAGCACCTCAGCGTGGCAGGGGGAAGCTTTCTTT	CASTSAWQGEAFF
.	TRBV30	TRBJ1-2	.	TGTGCCTGGAGTCAGCTGGGAGGGGAAAGCTACACCTTC	CAWSQLGGESYTF
few	TRBV6-5	TRBJ2-5	.	TGTGCCAGCAGTTACAGTGTTAGCCAAGAGACCCAGTACTTC	CASSYSVSQETQYF
.	TRBV12-3/TRBV12-4	TRBJ1-5	.	TGTGCCAGCAGTTTACCCGGGGGCAATCAGCCCCAGCATTTT	CASSLPGGNQPQHF
many	TRBV12-3/TRBV12-4	TRBJ2-1	.	TGTGCCAGCAGTTTCGGCAGTGGTGAGCAGTTCTTC	CASSFGSGEQFF
few	TRBV5-1	TRBJ1-4	TRBD1	TGCGCCAGCAGTTACAGGGGTTCTAATGAAAAACTGTTTTTT	CASSYRGSNEKLFF
many	TRBV12-5	TRBJ2-1	TRBD1	TGTGCTAGTGGTACCCGGGACAGGGGAATTAATGAGCAGTTCTTC	CASGTRDRGINEQFF
many	TRBV7-3	TRBJ2-3	TRBD1	TGTGCCAGCAGCGGGACAGGAGGCACAGATACGCAGTATTTT	CASSGTGGTDTQYF